These 19 T cell receptor beta chains were sequenced from one sample in a study of human T cells and chemical hapten exposure. Time point: patch test 2, 6 weeks after DPC sensitization. As to treatment: therapeutic diphenylcyclopropenone sensitization with weekly scalp DPC. In TCRdb, the RACE reads were re-called with MiXCR into one record per CDR3 protein. This sample yields some 99,000 distinct CDR3 sequences, of which about a tenth are seen a single time; approximately 3% belongs to the top ten. This sample comprised whole blood, obtained in connection with sensitization to the hapten diphenylcyclopropenone (DPC). Receptor source: a woman in her thirties or forties with alopecia areata. Some clones in this sample may be carry-over from other donors' samples.

This clonotype appeared many times. The chain recombines TRBV7-6 with TRBJ2-7; the match to TRBD1 covers 7 bases. This CDR3 is 16 amino acids long. Germline V gene sequence: CDR1 SGHVS, CDR2 FNYEAQ. V lost 1 base to trimming and J lost 1 base; unmatched junction nucleotides: 7. CDR3 amino acids: CASSLEVRTGSYEQYF. The CDR3 coding sequence is TGTGCCAGCAGCTTAGAGGTGAGGACAGGATCCTACGAGCAGTACTTC.

This clonotype was seen a handful of times. The genes are TRBV5-1 and TRBJ1-2, with D perhaps matching TRBD1 (5 bases). The CDR3 loop spans 12 amino acids. Trimming stripped 7 bases from V and 3 bases from J, with 10 bases between. Germline V gives CDR1 SGHRS, CDR2 YFSETQ. CDR3 sequence (DNA): TGCGCCAGCTCGACGGGGGACTATGGCTACACCTTC. This gives the protein CASSTGDYGYTF.

The chain employs TRBV6-2 or TRBV6-3 and TRBJ2-7; D gene unclear. CDR3 length: 12 amino acids. The V end lost 2 bases, the J end lost 3 bases, and 5 bases lay between the germline ends. Looked up from germline, CDR1 is MNHEY and CDR2 is SVGEGT. The CDR3 loop reads CASSYGVYEQYF. The CDR3, as DNA: TGTGCCAGCAGTTACGGGGTCTACGAGCAGTACTTC.

J is TRBJ1-6 and V is TRBV12-3 or TRBV12-4, with 7 bases aligning to TRBD1. The junction had 6 bases not matched to a gene; V was cut back by 8 bases and J by 8 bases. CDR3 length equals 13 residues. DNA of the CDR3: TGTGCCAGCTCCCGGGACAGAGATTCACCCCTCCACTTT. Amino acids: CASSRDRDSPLHF.

The chain uses TRBV6-5 and TRBJ1-6; the match to TRBD1 covers 8 bases. With 6 bases clipped from V and 11 bases from J, the junction kept 15 bases outside the gene matches. The CDR3 extends over 16 amino acids. CDR1 and CDR2 (germline): MNHEY, SVGAGI. Written as DNA, the CDR3 is TGTGCCAGCAGATACGGGACAGGTTTCGAGTCTGCACCCCTCCACTTT. Amino acids: CASRYGTGFESAPLHF.

There are many counts of this clonotype. This chain uses TRBV5-6 with TRBJ1-4, with unresolved D. The CDR3 runs to 13 residues. Germline CDR1 and CDR2: SGHDT and YYEEEE. V lost 4 bases to trimming and J lost 0 bases, with 4 bases between them. CDR3 sequence: CASSPATNEKLFF. The CDR3 DNA sequence: TGTGCCAGCAGCCCCGCAACTAATGAAAAACTGTTTTTT.

This clonotype was counted a few times. The chain combines TRBV4-2 with TRBJ2-1; TRBD2 matches at 7 bases. J gave up 4 bases and V 1 base, and 10 bases lay outside the gene matches. The length of the CDR3 is 17 residues. Germline CDR1 reads LGHNA; CDR2 reads YNFKEQ. The CDR3 DNA is TGTGCCAGCAGCCAAGTAAGCCCTAGCGGAACATACAATGAGCAGTTCTTC. It codes for CASSQVSPSGTYNEQFF.

This clonotype has at least ten counts. The rearrangement uses TRBV25-1 and TRBJ2-2; TRBD2 matches 8 bases. Per germline, CDR1 MGHDK and CDR2 SYGVNS. The CDR3 length is 16 residues. V dropped 3 bases and J dropped 5; count of bases not matched to a gene: 8. The CDR3 region has the DNA TGTGCCAGCAGTGACCCCGGACTAGCCCCGACCGGGGAGCTGTTTTTT. This gives the protein CASSDPGLAPTGELFF.

This clonotype was detected many times. The chain links TRBV2 to TRBJ1-1, with 7 bases that match TRBD1. The CDR3 totals 14 residues. Trimming removed 7 bases from V and 5 bases from J; junction bases left unmatched: 10. Germline CDR1 is SNHLY and CDR2 is FYNNEI. In DNA, the CDR3 is TGTGCCAGCACCGTGGGGACAGCAAGGACTGAAGCTTTCTTT. This translates into CASTVGTARTEAFF. The complete variable domain, with remaining parts taken from reference TRBV2 and TRBJ1-1, reads EPEVTQTPSHQVTQMGQEVILRCVPISNHLYFYWYRQILGQKVEFLVSFYNNEISEKSEIFDDQFSVERPDGSNFTLKIRSTKLEDSAMYFCASTVGTARTEAFFGQGTRLTVV.

The sample holds many counts of this clonotype. The V and J genes are TRBV2 and TRBJ1-5; D is perhaps TRBD1 (6 bases). This CDR3 region has 16 residues. The germline V and J ends were trimmed by 4 bases and 5 bases, with 18 bases remaining between them. In germline, CDR1 is SNHLY, CDR2 FYNNEI. CDR3 residues: CASSGTGHVNDQPQHF. The CDR3, as DNA: TGTGCCAGCAGTGGCACAGGGCATGTCAACGATCAGCCCCAGCATTTT.

This clonotype was observed a few times. This rearrangement joins TRBV10-2 to TRBJ1-6; unclear D gene. The germline V gene has CDR1 WSHSY and CDR2 SAAADI. This CDR3 region has 16 residues. With 8 bases removed from V and 10 bases from J, the gap between germline ends came to 24 bases. The CDR3 nucleotides read TGCGCCAGCGCTGAGAGTTCAGGAGAGATCGAATCACCCCTCCACTTT. Its protein product is CASAESSGEIESPLHF.

Ten or more counts support this clonotype. The rearrangement joins TRBV19 to TRBJ1-5; possibly TRBD1 for D (6 bases). The V end was cut by 3 bases, the J end by 1 base, with 7 bases between. Looked up from germline, CDR1 is LNHDA and CDR2 is SQIVND (reference sequence). The CDR3 loop spans 14 amino acids. The CDR3 sequence is CASSMDRSNQPQHF. Written as DNA, the CDR3 is TGTGCCAGTAGTATGGACAGAAGCAATCAGCCCCAGCATTTT.

The DNA for the CDR3 is TGTGCCAGCAGTTATGACCGCCTCGAGCAGTACTTC. Its translation is CASSYDRLEQYF. V gene TRBV6-2 or TRBV6-3 combines with J gene TRBJ2-7; D is unresolved. The CDR3 length is 12 residues. Trimming shortened V by 3 bases and J by 6 bases, and 9 bases separated the two germline ends. Germline CDR1 MNHEY, CDR2 SVGEGT.

V and J are TRBV29-1 and TRBJ1-1; D may be TRBD1 (6 bases). The CDR3 contains 13 residues. CDR1 SQVTM and CDR2 ANQGSEA come from the germline V gene. Trimming shortened V by 2 bases and J by 4 bases, and 11 bases separated the two germline ends. CDR3 protein: CSVEHGRGTEAFF. For the CDR3, the DNA is TGCAGCGTTGAACATGGCAGGGGCACTGAAGCTTTCTTT.

The chain employs TRBV11-2 and TRBJ2-2; 9 bases line up with TRBD1. The CDR3 runs 16 residues. J lost 4 bases, V lost 4 bases, and 7 bases had no gene match. Per the germline V gene, CDR1 is SGHAT and CDR2 is FQNNGV. CDR3 sequence reads: CASSSIHRGRTGELFF. The DNA of the CDR3 is TGTGCCAGCAGCTCCATCCACAGGGGGCGCACCGGGGAGCTGTTTTTT.

The chain joins TRBV7-9 to TRBJ1-4; no reliable D call. The CDR3 totals 14 residues. Deletions cut 5 bases from V and 8 bases from J, with 15 bases between. Germline-derived CDR1 and CDR2 are SEHNR and FQNEAQ (reference sequence). CDR3 in amino acids: CASSLVEGREKLFF. CDR3 sequence (DNA): TGTGCCAGCAGCCTCGTGGAGGGTCGAGAAAAACTGTTTTTT.

There are a few counts of this clonotype. The gene calls are TRBV18 and TRBJ2-7; TRBD1 matches at 7 bases. With V trimmed by 1 base and J by 7 bases, 10 bases remained unmatched. The germline V gene has CDR1 KGHSH and CDR2 LQKENI. This CDR3 is 15 amino acids long. CDR3 loop: CASSPQEKGAGEQYF. The CDR3 DNA reads as TGTGCCAGCTCACCACAGGAGAAGGGGGCAGGGGAGCAGTACTTC.

Comments on this clonotype: A much more abundant neighbour one base away suggests this may be a read error. This chain uses TRBV30 with TRBJ1-5; D remains ambiguous. CDR3 length equals 13 residues. CDR1 and CDR2 (germline): GTSNPN, SVGIG (reference sequence). The CDR3 reads CAWRGDINQAQHF. CDR3 sequence (DNA): TGTGCCTGGAGGGGAGACATCAATCAGGCCCAGCATTTT. The variable domain in full, completed from reference TRBV30 and TRBJ1-5, reads SQTIHQWPATLVQPVGSPLSLECTVEGTSNPNLYWYRQAAGRGLQLLFYSVGIGQISSEVPQNLSASRPQDRQFILSSKKLLLSDSGFYLCAWRGDINQAQHFGDGTRLSIL.

This clonotype was found many times. V gene TRBV7-3 combines with J gene TRBJ2-1, with D maybe TRBD1 (6 bases). Trimming took off 5 bases at V and 3 bases at J, with 14 bases between the two ends. Looked up from germline, CDR1 is SGHTA and CDR2 is FQGTGA. The CDR3 is 15 residues long. The CDR3 region is CASSPGHTNYNEQFF. The CDR3 coding sequence is TGTGCCAGCAGCCCGGGACACACGAACTACAATGAGCAGTTCTTC. Variable domain in full (rest from reference TRBV7-3 and TRBJ2-1): GAGVSQTPSNKVTEKGKYVELRCDPISGHTALYWYRQSLGQGPEFLIYFQGTGAADDSGLPNDRFFAVRPEGSVSTLKIQRTERGDSAVYLCASSPGHTNYNEQFFGPGTRLTVL.